Listed below are T cell receptor beta chains from one sample, sequenced in a study of monozygotic twins with inflammatory bowel disease. TCRdb reworked the 5' RACE reads into one entry per CDR3 protein, no DNA. The sample's table shows approximately 400,000 distinct CDR3 sequences. The material sequenced was blood. The receptors were gathered from a human donor with ulcerative colitis or Crohn's disease, or a healthy co-twin of an affected twin (not recorded which). Both conserved end residues are part of each CDR3.

V gene	CDR3 length	J gene	CDR3 protein
TRBV7-9	15	TRBJ1-1	CASSLLGQVNTEAFF
TRBV20-1	13	TRBJ1-5	CSALGNSNQPQHF
TRBV5-1	16	TRBJ1-4	CASSLAGGVRGEKLFF
TRBV20-1	15	TRBJ2-1	CSARGGASSYNEQFF
TRBV6-5	17	TRBJ2-3	CASSYSRSVTSTDTQYF
TRBV6-1	15	TRBJ2-1	CASSPRASDYNEQFF
TRBV18	14	TRBJ2-3	CASSDRRNTDTQYF
TRBV6-1	15	TRBJ2-6	CASSGVDSVANVLTF
TRBV28	19	TRBJ1-5	CASSFPGQGRGLSNQPQHF
TRBV19	13	TRBJ1-1	CASSIKVNTEAFF
TRBV11-3	14	TRBJ2-1	CASSFARGTNEQFF
TRBV29-1	15	TRBJ1-1	CSALYPVPGNTEAFF
TRBV12-3/TRBV12-4	16	TRBJ2-5	CASSPTRLGAGETQYF
TRBV19	14	TRBJ2-5	CASSMSGQKETQYF
TRBV5-1	16	TRBJ2-5	CASSLAGGGIQETQYF
TRBV27	12	TRBJ1-2	CASSGSNYGYTF
TRBV20-1	15	TRBJ1-2	CSARDQGQPRGGYTF
TRBV2	15	TRBJ2-1	CASSSKTSVLNEQFF
TRBV27	14	TRBJ2-1	CASSSGWVGNEQFF
TRBV11-2	15	TRBJ2-7	CASSGLKGIIHEQYF
TRBV7-6	14	TRBJ2-1	CASTPGLADNEQFF
TRBV7-2	15	TRBJ2-7	CASSLRLQGRGEQYF
TRBV11-2	17	TRBJ2-2	CASSSLAGGRQGGELFF
TRBV11-2	17	TRBJ1-4	CASSSRTGAPRDEKLFF
TRBV7-6	16	TRBJ2-3	CASSLGSIGRTDTQYF
TRBV9	13	TRBJ2-5	CASSAGGGETQYF
TRBV20-1	12	TRBJ1-1	CSAMTGPAEAFF
TRBV20-1	15	TRBJ2-7	CSARDSGRSTYEQYF
TRBV4-3	15	TRBJ2-2	CASSQLTGRDGELFF
TRBV4-3	16	TRBJ2-7	CASSQDWRLDDYEQYF
TRBV28	13	TRBJ1-1	CASTQGGVTEAFF
TRBV10-3	15	TRBJ2-7	CAIRGGDFGGSEQYF
TRBV11-2	14	TRBJ1-3	CASSSRIRQNTIYF
TRBV7-9	11	TRBJ2-5	CASQGQETQYF
TRBV6-6	14	TRBJ2-5	CASSYYDRGETQYF
TRBV6-1	15	TRBJ1-3	CASRIYRGTGNTIYF
TRBV20-1	13	TRBJ1-2	CNAATGVHYGYTF
TRBV19	14	TRBJ1-2	CASSSGGLPYGYTF
TRBV2	19	TRBJ2-4	CASSAQGAFSLLAKNIQYF
TRBV29-1	14	TRBJ2-2	CSVGGTANTGELFF
TRBV29-1	13	TRBJ2-5	CSSAGTVEGTQYF
TRBV12-3/TRBV12-4	18	TRBJ2-4	CASSRPDSPTLAKNIQYF
TRBV2	12	TRBJ2-7	CASSESFNEQYF
TRBV10-3	13	TRBJ2-2	CAITGLAGGELFF
TRBV3-1	17	TRBJ2-2	CASSQTLLAGEAGELFF
TRBV29-1	13	TRBJ1-1	CSIRRVLNTEAFF
TRBV5-1	15	TRBJ2-1	CASSLEEGYDNEQFF
TRBV27	13	TRBJ2-1	CASSLRLAGEQFF
TRBV4-1	16	TRBJ2-7	CASSPFPSGSSYEQYF
TRBV29-1	15	TRBJ1-2	CSVAGQVGVHYGYTF
TRBV6-1	17	TRBJ2-3	CASMRSDYRDKEDTQYF
TRBV7-2	15	TRBJ2-2	CASRGQGRTPGELFF
TRBV24-1	17	TRBJ2-5	CATSDHTGTGYQETQYF
TRBV18	17	TRBJ2-1	CASSPSGTGGLINEQFF
TRBV20-1	13	TRBJ2-3	CSARQREGYTQYF
TRBV30	11	TRBJ2-1	CALGIYNEQFF